These 27 T cell receptor beta chains share one sample of origin, sequenced in a study of cytomegalovirus exposure and HLA in healthy donors. With 60 Vbeta and 13 Jbeta primers, the PCR was carried out. Data came from immunoSEQ multiplex PCR; TCRdb stores just in-frame clones and leaves some out. The profile shows 150,000 to 200,000 clones, roughly a tenth of them singletons. Sequenced sample: PBMCs. The source of these receptors is a woman under 40 in good health and CMV-seropositive.

The gene calls are TRBV27 and TRBJ1-4, with D maybe TRBD1 (5 bases). The CDR3 totals 14 residues. The V gene's germline CDR1 is MNHEY and CDR2 SMNVEV (reference sequence). Trimming stripped 4 bases from V and 7 bases from J, with 13 bases between. The CDR3 reads CASSWGGLGEKLFF. CDR3 nucleotides: TGTGCCAGCAGTTGGGGGGGATTAGGTGAAAAACTGTTTTTT.

The chain uses TRBV27 and TRBJ2-2; 12 nucleotides agree with TRBD2. V dropped 0 bases and J dropped 7; count of bases not matched to a gene: 18. The CDR3 has 21 amino acids. Germline lookup yields CDR1 MNHEY and CDR2 SMNVEV (reference sequence). CDR3 sequence reads: CASSLSGAGVTSGRWGGELFF. Written as DNA, the CDR3 is TGTGCCAGCAGTTTATCAGGCGCAGGGGTGACTAGCGGGAGATGGGGCGGGGAGCTGTTTTTT.

J is TRBJ2-7 and V is TRBV25-1, with 7 positions matching TRBD1. CDR3 length: 17 amino acids. CDR1 is MGHDK and CDR2 is SYGVNS in the germline V gene. V was pared by 3 bases and J by 4 bases, with 15 bases of the junction left unmatched. The CDR3 bases are TGTGCCAGCAGTGATCATCTGAGGGGGCAGGGTGCATACGAGCAGTACTTC. Translation: CASSDHLRGQGAYEQYF.

The V call is TRBV30, the J call TRBJ2-7, with 11 bases that match TRBD1. V dropped 3 bases and J dropped 3; count of bases not matched to a gene: 4. Germline V gene sequence: CDR1 GTSNPN, CDR2 SVGIG (reference sequence). CDR3 length equals 14 residues. DNA of the CDR3: TGTGCCTGGAGCGTCGGGACAGGGGGCTACGAGCAGTACTTC. Amino acid sequence: CAWSVGTGGYEQYF.

This clone was picked up a small number of times. The chain has TRBV9 and TRBJ2-7; the D gene is possibly TRBD1 (6 bases). Germline CDR1 reads SGDLS; CDR2 reads YYNGEE. This CDR3 comprises 11 residues. Trimming left V 4 bases short and J 6 bases short, with 8 bases between. In DNA, the CDR3 is TGTGCCAGCAGCCGAGGGGGCGAGCAGTACTTC. Amino acid sequence: CASSRGGEQYF.

The V and J genes are TRBV15 and TRBJ1-1, with 10 bases matching TRBD1. The germline gives CDR1 LNHNV, CDR2 YYDKDF (reference sequence). The CDR3 consists of 15 residues. V lost 1 base, J lost 5 bases, and 4 bases stayed unmatched. In nucleotides, the CDR3 is TGTGCCACCAGCAGAGGTGGACAGGGGGTTACTGAAGCTTTCTTT. This translates into CATSRGGQGVTEAFF.

V usage is TRBV5-1 and J usage is TRBJ2-1, with TRBD2 matching over 8 bases. Germline V lookup: CDR1 SGHRS, CDR2 YFSETQ. J lost 5 bases, V lost 1 base, and 5 bases had no gene match. CDR3 size: 15 residues. CDR3 amino acids: CASSLTLTSDNEQFF. CDR3 in DNA: TGCGCCAGCAGCTTGACGTTGACTAGCGACAATGAGCAGTTCTTC.

This clone was counted a few times. The V gene is TRBV11-2, the J gene TRBJ1-1; D uncertain. The germline V and J ends were trimmed by 3 bases and 1 base, with 3 bases remaining between them. The CDR3 spans 12 residues. Germline V gives CDR1 SGHAT, CDR2 FQNNGV. The DNA of the CDR3 is TGTGCCAGCAGCTTCGGGAACACTGAAGCTTTCTTT. Translating gives CASSFGNTEAFF.

This clone has just a few counts. J is TRBJ1-1 and V is TRBV5-1; 8 positions match TRBD1. Trimming cost V 3 bases and J 0 bases; bases outside gene matches: 10. Germline V lookup: CDR1 SGHRS, CDR2 YFSETQ. This CDR3 is built from 17 residues. The DNA of the CDR3 is TGCGCCAGCAGCTGGTGGACAGGGCTGGTTTTGAACACTGAAGCTTTCTTT. Protein product: CASSWWTGLVLNTEAFF.

The CDR3 protein is CASGASGTGEETQYF. CDR3 in DNA: TGCGCCAGCGGGGCCTCCGGGACAGGGGAAGAGACCCAGTACTTC. The J gene is TRBJ2-5, the V gene TRBV5-1; 10 nucleotides line up with TRBD1. J gave up 3 bases and V 7 bases, and 9 bases lay outside the gene matches. Germline CDR1 reads SGHRS; CDR2 reads YFSETQ. This CDR3 comprises 15 residues.

This clone was detected only a few times. The rearrangement uses TRBV2 and TRBJ1-5; TRBD1 is a possible D gene (6 bases). The V end was cut by 4 bases, the J end by 6 bases, with 19 bases between. Germline V gene data show CDR1 as SNHLY and CDR2 as FYNNEI. CDR3 size: 16 residues. CDR3 sequence reads: CASSGARQVEGQPQHF. The DNA of the CDR3 is TGTGCCAGCAGTGGGGCTCGACAGGTAGAGGGTCAGCCCCAGCATTTT.

This clone was seen only a few times. The chain is built from TRBV4-2 and TRBJ2-7; possibly TRBD1 for D (7 bases). CDR3 length equals 15 residues. CDR1 is LGHNA and CDR2 is YNFKEQ in the germline V gene. V was trimmed by 1 base and J by 2 bases, leaving 12 bases between them. This chain's CDR3 is CASSQVTGTPYEQYF. As DNA, the CDR3 is TGTGCCAGCAGCCAAGTGACAGGGACTCCCTACGAGCAGTACTTC.

The chain uses TRBV19 and TRBJ2-1; 7 nucleotides line up with TRBD2. Germline V CDR1 and CDR2: LNHDA, SQIVND (reference sequence). V lost 6 bases, J lost 6 bases, and 8 bases stayed unmatched. CDR3 length: 14 residues. CDR3 residues: CASRLSTSINEQFF. CDR3 nucleotides: TGTGCCAGTAGATTATCGACTAGCATCAATGAGCAGTTCTTC.

This sequence joins TRBV5-1 and TRBJ1-4, with TRBD1 identical over 10 bases. The junction had 9 bases not matched to a gene; V was cut back by 5 bases and J by 8 bases. This CDR3 is built from 15 residues. CDR1 is SGHRS, CDR2 YFSETQ, per germline. The CDR3 spells CASRYGTGAAEKLFF. CDR3 in DNA: TGCGCCAGCAGGTACGGGACAGGGGCTGCGGAAAAACTGTTTTTT.

This clone was picked up a small number of times. J is TRBJ2-2 and V is TRBV11-3; TRBD2 matches at 7 bases. Germline values: CDR1 SGHNT, CDR2 YENEEA. J was trimmed by 3 bases and V by 3 bases; bases with no gene match: 7. This CDR3 has 16 amino acids. CDR3 nucleotide sequence: TGTGCCAGCAGCTTCGGCGGGAGTAGGGACACCGGGGAGCTGTTTTTT. Its translation: CASSFGGSRDTGELFF.

This clone has just a few counts. V gene TRBV2 combines with J gene TRBJ1-1; D gene uncertain. This CDR3 is 15 amino acids long. V was pared by 1 base and J by 1 base, with 10 bases between. CDR1 and CDR2 (germline): SNHLY, FYNNEI. CDR3: CASSEVRGPNTEAFF. The CDR3 DNA follows: TGTGCCAGCAGTGAAGTCCGGGGTCCGAACACTGAAGCTTTCTTT.

To note about this clone: Other DNA sequences in the same sample also yield this CDR3. This sequence joins TRBV7-9 and TRBJ2-3, with D possibly being TRBD1 (5 bases). This CDR3 is built from 14 residues. Trimming removed 1 base at V and 4 bases at J, with 9 bases between. Germline CDR1 reads SEHNR; CDR2 reads FQNEAQ (reference sequence). The CDR3 sequence is CASSLDRYSDTQYF. The CDR3 DNA sequence: TGTGCCAGCAGCTTAGACAGGTATTCAGATACGCAGTATTTT.

The chain uses TRBV29-1 and TRBJ2-7; 7 bases line up with TRBD1. The germline gives CDR1 SQVTM, CDR2 ANQGSEA. Trimming at V came to 3 bases and at J to 3 bases, leaving 5 bases not matched to a gene. This CDR3 contains 13 residues. The CDR3 nucleotides read TGCAGCGTTGAGACAGGGTCTTACTACGAGCAGTACTTC. Encoded protein: CSVETGSYYEQYF.

This clone was counted only a few times. The chain has TRBV15 and TRBJ1-2, with 8 bases fitting TRBD1. Germline loops: CDR1 LNHNV, CDR2 YYDKDF (reference sequence). The CDR3 length is 13 residues. Trimming took 5 bases from V and 7 from J; bases not matched to a gene: 6. The CDR3 region is CATSPGTGGGYTF. In nucleotides, the CDR3 is TGTGCCACCAGCCCCGGGACAGGCGGTGGCTACACCTTC.

This clone was counted ten times or more. The chain's CDR3 is CASSEGTSTDTQYF. The CDR3 region has the DNA TGTGCCAGCAGTGAGGGCACCTCCACAGATACGCAGTATTTT. This chain connects TRBV6-4 to TRBJ2-3, with unresolved D. Germline V gene lookup returns CDR1 MRHNA and CDR2 SNTAGT. The CDR3 consists of 14 residues. The V gene lost 3 bases and the J gene lost 2 bases, with 9 bases spanning the gap.

This clone has a count of ten or more. The chain recombines TRBV4-1 with TRBJ2-7; TRBD1 might be the D (5 bases). The ends were cut back, 1 base at V and 6 bases at J, with 7 bases in the middle. This CDR3 region has 12 residues. Germline CDR1 reads MGHRA; CDR2 reads YSYEKL. CDR3 loop: CASSQGRGEQYF. CDR3 DNA: TGCGCCAGCAGCCAAGGAAGGGGCGAGCAGTACTTC.

J is TRBJ2-1 and V is TRBV9; D may be TRBD2 (6 bases). Germline lookup yields CDR1 SGDLS and CDR2 YYNGEE. V lost 1 base and J 2 bases, leaving 13 bases between the germline ends. CDR3 length equals 16 residues. The CDR3 sequence is CASSVFSSAAYNEQFF. In DNA form, the CDR3 reads TGTGCCAGCAGCGTATTCTCTAGCGCCGCCTACAATGAGCAGTTCTTC.

There are a few counts of this clone. The CDR3 DNA reads TGTGCCAGCAGCGTAGATGGGCAGGGCACAGATACGCAGTATTTT. Its protein product is CASSVDGQGTDTQYF. This rearrangement joins TRBV9 to TRBJ2-3; D is uncertain. V was pared by 0 bases and J by 1 base, with 9 bases between. The CDR3 length is 15 residues. Germline lookup yields CDR1 SGDLS and CDR2 YYNGEE.

This clone has more than one count but fewer than ten. The chain has TRBV5-1 and TRBJ1-2; maybe TRBD1 (6 bases). V was cut by 3 bases and J by 8 bases, with 17 bases left in between. The CDR3 spans 14 residues. Germline V lookup: CDR1 SGHRS, CDR2 YFSETQ. CDR3 bases: TGCGCCAGCAGCTCCTTACAGGGTGATACGGGCTACACCTTC. It translates to CASSSLQGDTGYTF.

This clone was seen a handful of times. The chain uses TRBV5-6 and TRBJ2-1; the match to TRBD2 covers 9 bases. Trimming cost V 2 bases and J 4 bases; bases outside gene matches: 7. The CDR3 has 16 amino acids. The germline CDR1 and CDR2 sequences are SGHDT and YYEEEE. DNA of the CDR3: TGTGCCAGCAGCTTTCCGACTAGCGGAATTTACAATGAGCAGTTCTTC. This sequence encodes CASSFPTSGIYNEQFF.

The V and J genes are TRBV30 and TRBJ2-5; no firm D call. There are 11 residues in the CDR3. Trimming removed 2 bases at V and 2 bases at J, with 3 bases between. Looked up from germline, CDR1 is GTSNPN and CDR2 is SVGIG (reference sequence). The chain's CDR3 is CAWSPQETQYF. The CDR3 DNA reads as TGTGCCTGGAGTCCTCAAGAGACCCAGTACTTC. Drawing the rest from reference TRBV30 and TRBJ2-5, the complete variable domain is SQTIHQWPATLVQPVGSPLSLECTVEGTSNPNLYWYRQAAGRGLQLLFYSVGIGQISSEVPQNLSASRPQDRQFILSSKKLLLSDSGFYLCAWSPQETQYFGPGTRLLVL.

The chain links TRBV6-5 to TRBJ2-5; 11 bases are shared with TRBD1. This CDR3 is built from 15 residues. Germline CDR1 is MNHEY and CDR2 is SVGAGI. The junction had 6 bases not matched to a gene; V was cut back by 5 bases and J by 4 bases. CDR3 sequence reads: CASSRTGGVGETQYF. The CDR3 DNA reads as TGTGCCAGCAGTAGGACAGGGGGCGTCGGAGAGACCCAGTACTTC.